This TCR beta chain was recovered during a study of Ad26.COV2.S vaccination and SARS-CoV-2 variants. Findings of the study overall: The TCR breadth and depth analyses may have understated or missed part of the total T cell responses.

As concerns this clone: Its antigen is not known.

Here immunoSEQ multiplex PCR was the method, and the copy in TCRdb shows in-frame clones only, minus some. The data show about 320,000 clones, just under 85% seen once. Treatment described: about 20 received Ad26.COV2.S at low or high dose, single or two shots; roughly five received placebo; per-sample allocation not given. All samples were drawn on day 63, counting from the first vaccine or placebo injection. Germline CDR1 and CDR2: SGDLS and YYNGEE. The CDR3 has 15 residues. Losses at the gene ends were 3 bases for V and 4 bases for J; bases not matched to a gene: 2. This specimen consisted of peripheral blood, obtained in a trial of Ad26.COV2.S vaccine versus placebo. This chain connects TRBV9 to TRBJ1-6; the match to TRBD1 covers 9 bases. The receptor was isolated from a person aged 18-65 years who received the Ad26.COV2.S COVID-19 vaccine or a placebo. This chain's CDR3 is CASSGGTGYNSPLHF. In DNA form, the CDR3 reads TGTGCCAGCAGCGGCGGGACAGGGTATAATTCACCCCTCCACTTT. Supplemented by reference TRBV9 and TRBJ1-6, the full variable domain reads DSGVTQTPKHLITATGQRVTLRCSPRSGDLSVYWYQQSLDQGLQFLIQYYNGEERAKGNILERFSAQQFPDLHSELNLSSLELGDSALYFCASSGGTGYNSPLHFGNGTRLTVT.